Presented here are 30 T cell receptor beta chains from one specimen sequenced in a study of technical replicates of blood from several donors (dated by TCRdb to about 2017). Library creation used the immunoSEQ multiplex PCR assay. The immuneACCESS repertoire file appears here via TCRdb, limited to in-frame rearrangements. These files lack a portion of the clones; in checked studies, under half of the deficit traces to unresolved V genes, and the cause of the others is not known. This sample has 65,000 to 80,000 clones in its table, and less than 98% of those were observed once. The ten largest make up roughly 0.25% of the sample. Sequencing used T cells isolated from PBMCs. The source of these receptors is a human donor in good health.

The genes are TRBV5-1 and TRBJ2-3; D is unclear. The CDR3 totals 12 residues. CDR1 and CDR2 from the germline V gene are SGHRS and YFSETQ. The V and J ends lost 3 bases and 0 bases respectively, with 2 bases between them. The CDR3 DNA reads TGCGCCAGCAGCTCTAGCACAGATACGCAGTATTTT. Encoded protein: CASSSSTDTQYF.

The chain joins TRBV27 to TRBJ1-2; unclear D gene. Trimming took off 3 bases at V and 1 base at J, with 6 bases between the two ends. Germline-derived CDR1 and CDR2 are MNHEY and SMNVEV (reference sequence). The CDR3 consists of 13 residues. CDR3 sequence: CASSLAFNYGYTF. The CDR3 bases are TGTGCCAGCAGTTTGGCTTTTAACTATGGCTACACCTTC.

This clone occurred once. The V call is TRBV29-1, the J call TRBJ2-7, with no clear D. Germline values: CDR1 SQVTM, CDR2 ANQGSEA. This CDR3 region has 12 residues. Trimming removed 6 bases from V and 1 base from J, with 10 bases in between. CDR3 in DNA: TGCAGCGTCCCTAGTGGATCCTACGAGCAGTACTTC. Translating it yields CSVPSGSYEQYF.

The rearrangement links TRBV7-3 to TRBJ1-4; TRBD1 is a possible D gene (5 bases). The CDR3 is 15 amino acids. The germline CDR1 and CDR2 sequences are SGHTA and FQGTGA. V was trimmed by 5 bases and J by 0 bases, leaving 10 bases between them. The CDR3 region has the DNA TGTGCCAGCAGCCTAGGACAATCAACTAATGAAAAACTGTTTTTT. Protein sequence: CASSLGQSTNEKLFF.

This sequence joins TRBV5-1 and TRBJ1-3, with D possibly being TRBD1 (6 bases). This CDR3 contains 15 residues. The germline V gene has CDR1 SGHRS and CDR2 YFSETQ. V lost 0 bases and J 4 bases, leaving 11 bases between the germline ends. This CDR3 reads CASSLETGPGNTIYF. The CDR3, as DNA: TGCGCCAGCAGCTTGGAGACAGGCCCCGGAAACACCATATATTTT.

The genes are TRBV9 and TRBJ2-2, with 7 bases aligning to TRBD1. Germline lookup yields CDR1 SGDLS and CDR2 YYNGEE. Unmatched junction bases numbered 11, after V lost 3 bases and J lost 6 bases. The CDR3 is 16 residues long. CDR3 sequence reads: CASSARVGGPPGELFF. The CDR3 bases are TGTGCCAGCAGCGCTCGTGTAGGGGGCCCTCCCGGGGAGCTGTTTTTT. The whole variable domain, filled in from reference TRBV9 and TRBJ2-2, reads DSGVTQTPKHLITATGQRVTLRCSPRSGDLSVYWYQQSLDQGLQFLIQYYNGEERAKGNILERFSAQQFPDLHSELNLSSLELGDSALYFCASSARVGGPPGELFFGEGSRLTVL.

This clone was seen only once. The rearrangement joins TRBV7-9 to TRBJ2-1; D is unresolved. CDR3 length: 15 amino acids. Trimming removed 1 base from V and 4 bases from J, with 11 bases in between. Germline V gives CDR1 SEHNR, CDR2 FQNEAQ (reference sequence). The CDR3 region is CASSLDLFPYNEQFF. DNA for the CDR3: TGTGCCAGCAGCTTAGATCTATTTCCATACAATGAGCAGTTCTTC.

The gene calls are TRBV30 and TRBJ2-3; 12 nucleotides align to TRBD2. Germline trimming cut 8 bases from V and 0 bases from J; bases unmatched to any gene: 3. The CDR3 loop spans 14 amino acids. Germline V gene sequence: CDR1 GTSNPN, CDR2 SVGIG (reference sequence). CDR3 bases: TGTGCCCACACTAGCGGGGGGAGCACAGATACGCAGTATTTT. This encodes CAHTSGGSTDTQYF.

The V and J genes are TRBV6-6 and TRBJ1-1, with 7 bases fitting TRBD1. Looked up from germline, CDR1 is MNHNY and CDR2 is SVGAGI (reference sequence). The CDR3 runs 12 residues. The V gene end was trimmed by 4 bases and the J gene end by 8 bases; junction bases not matched to a gene: 4. The CDR3 here is CASSSIGGEAFF. In nucleotides, the CDR3 is TGTGCCAGCAGTTCTATAGGGGGCGAAGCTTTCTTT.

The rearrangement uses TRBV6-1 and TRBJ2-5, with D perhaps TRBD1 (6 bases). CDR3 length: 14 residues. CDR1 MNHNS and CDR2 SASEGT come from the germline V gene. V lost 6 bases to trimming and J lost 2 bases, with 13 bases between them. This CDR3 is CASSPRDIQETQYF. Written as DNA, the CDR3 is TGTGCCAGCAGCCCACGGGACATTCAAGAGACCCAGTACTTC.

The chain couples TRBV7-6 to TRBJ2-1; weak D call: TRBD2 (6 bases). With 5 bases removed from V and 9 bases from J, the gap between germline ends came to 17 bases. CDR3 length: 14 amino acids. In germline, CDR1 is SGHVS, CDR2 FNYEAQ. This CDR3 is CASSKVGDGGEQFF. The CDR3 DNA reads TGTGCCAGCAGCAAGGTGGGGGACGGGGGTGAGCAGTTCTTC.

The chain uses TRBV13 and TRBJ2-7, with D possibly TRBD1 on 6 matching bases. The CDR3 length is 13 residues. The V gene's germline CDR1 is PRHDT and CDR2 FYEKMQ (reference sequence). The ends were cut back, 9 bases at V and 5 bases at J, with 17 bases in the middle. CDR3 sequence: CASHREQLNEQYF. In nucleotides, the CDR3 is TGTGCCAGTCACAGGGAGCAGCTCAACGAGCAGTACTTC.

This chain joins TRBV5-4 and TRBJ2-2; 10 nucleotides line up with TRBD1. This CDR3 spans 14 amino acids. The ends lost 10 bases at V and 7 bases at J; junction bases unmatched: 10. Germline V gives CDR1 SGHNT, CDR2 YYREEE (reference sequence). The CDR3 reads CAWKTGGIGGELFF. The CDR3 DNA reads TGTGCCTGGAAGACAGGGGGCATTGGCGGGGAGCTGTTTTTT. Drawing the rest from reference TRBV5-4 and TRBJ2-2, the complete variable domain is ETGVTQSPTHLIKTRGQQVTLRCSSQSGHNTVSWYQQALGQGPQFIFQYYREEENGRGNFPPRFSGLQFPNYSSELNVNALELDDSALYLCAWKTGGIGGELFFGEGSRLTVL.

V and J are TRBV29-1 and TRBJ2-1; 8 nucleotides match TRBD2. Trimming took 4 bases from V and 8 from J; bases not matched to a gene: 7. This CDR3 contains 13 residues. Germline assignment: CDR1 SQVTM and CDR2 ANQGSEA. CDR3 sequence reads: CSVAAGVRYEQFF. The CDR3 nucleotides read TGCAGCGTTGCAGCGGGAGTTCGCTATGAGCAGTTCTTC.

The gene calls are TRBV5-1 and TRBJ1-5; D is possibly TRBD1 (5 bases). Germline CDR1 is SGHRS and CDR2 is YFSETQ. V was clipped by 4 bases and J by 4 bases, with 9 bases between them. The CDR3 runs 13 residues. CDR3 region: CASSVDRNQPQHF. The DNA for the CDR3 is TGCGCCAGCAGCGTCGACAGAAATCAGCCCCAGCATTTT.

The table lists this clone with a few counts. The gene calls are TRBV29-1 and TRBJ1-2, with TRBD1 as a possible D gene (5 bases). The CDR3 runs 13 residues. Trimming shortened V by 8 bases and J by 6 bases, and 19 bases separated the two germline ends. CDR1 is SQVTM, CDR2 ANQGSEA, per germline. In DNA, the CDR3 is TGCAGCCTATCGAATCCTCAGGGTAATGGCTACACCTTC. This gives the protein CSLSNPQGNGYTF. The entire variable domain, with the rest obtained from reference TRBV29-1 and TRBJ1-2, is as follows: SAVISQKPSRDICQRGTSLTIQCQVDSQVTMMFWYRQQPGQSLTLIATANQGSEATYESGFVIDKFPISRPNLTFSTLTVSNMSPEDSSIYLCSLSNPQGNGYTFGSGTRLTVV.

CDR3 in amino acids: CASSPAGGTNTGELFF. The CDR3 region has the DNA TGTGCCAGCAGCCCAGCGGGAGGGACGAACACCGGGGAGCTGTTTTTT. The V gene is TRBV7-3, the J gene TRBJ2-2; 10 bases are shared with TRBD2. V shed 5 bases, J shed 0 bases, and the junction held 3 bases outside the gene matches. The CDR3 totals 16 residues. Germline loops: CDR1 SGHTA, CDR2 FQGTGA. The variable domain in full, completed from reference TRBV7-3 and TRBJ2-2, reads GAGVSQTPSNKVTEKGKYVELRCDPISGHTALYWYRQSLGQGPEFLIYFQGTGAADDSGLPNDRFFAVRPEGSVSTLKIQRTERGDSAVYLCASSPAGGTNTGELFFGEGSRLTVL.

Comment on this clone: Within the sample, other DNA sequences also encode this same CDR3. The J gene is TRBJ2-7, the V gene TRBV29-1, with TRBD1 matching over 11 bases. Germline CDR1 reads SQVTM; CDR2 reads ANQGSEA. CDR3 length equals 13 residues. Trimming removed 3 bases from V and 2 bases from J; junction bases left unmatched: 0. CDR3 protein: CSVEGQGAYEQYF. The CDR3 DNA reads TGCAGCGTTGAGGGACAGGGGGCCTACGAGCAGTACTTC.

The chain combines TRBV6-1 with TRBJ2-3; possibly TRBD1 for D (5 bases). Trimming took 3 bases from V and 4 from J, leaving 8 bases between them. The CDR3 consists of 13 residues. Germline V gene lookup returns CDR1 MNHNS and CDR2 SASEGT. The CDR3 DNA follows: TGTGCCAGCAGTGACAGGGTCTCAGATACGCAGTATTTT. Its translation is CASSDRVSDTQYF.

This clone was found once. The V and J genes are TRBV27 and TRBJ1-3; no definite D call. The germline CDR1 and CDR2 sequences are MNHEY and SMNVEV (reference sequence). The CDR3 totals 17 residues. Trimming cost V 5 bases and J 0 bases, with 17 bases left between them. The CDR3 spells CASSLRGEGVSGNTIYF. In DNA, the CDR3 is TGTGCCAGCAGTCTCCGTGGAGAAGGCGTCTCTGGAAACACCATATATTTT.

The chain is built from TRBV11-2 and TRBJ2-7; the D is unclear. V lost 5 bases to trimming and J lost 5 bases, with 13 bases between them. This CDR3 contains 13 residues. Per the germline V gene, CDR1 is SGHAT and CDR2 is FQNNGV. The CDR3 bases are TGTGCCAGCAGCCTCACCCCCTCTAACGAGCAGTACTTC. Encoded protein: CASSLTPSNEQYF. Drawing the rest from reference TRBV11-2 and TRBJ2-7, the complete variable domain is EAGVAQSPRYKIIEKRQSVAFWCNPISGHATLYWYQQILGQGPKLLIQFQNNGVVDDSQLPKDRFSAERLKGVDSTLKIQPAKLEDSAVYLCASSLTPSNEQYFGPGTRLTVT.

CDR3 sequence: CASSVGTIRNTGELFF. The CDR3 DNA follows: TGTGCCAGCAGCGTAGGGACAATTCGAAACACCGGGGAGCTGTTTTTT. The J gene is TRBJ2-2, the V gene TRBV9; tentative D call: TRBD1 (5 bases). This CDR3 contains 16 residues. From germline, CDR1 is SGDLS and CDR2 YYNGEE. The germline V and J ends were trimmed by 0 bases and 2 bases, with 11 bases remaining between them.

The rearrangement uses TRBV29-1 and TRBJ1-2, with TRBD1 matching 8 bases. This CDR3 contains 13 residues. The germline gives CDR1 SQVTM, CDR2 ANQGSEA. Losses at the gene ends were 8 bases for V and 5 bases for J; bases not matched to a gene: 10. The CDR3 DNA follows: TGCAGCTTGTCACAGGGGGTTGGGTATGGCTACACCTTC. This encodes CSLSQGVGYGYTF.

The V gene is TRBV6-5, the J gene TRBJ2-5, with 13 nucleotides matching TRBD2. Germline CDR1 MNHEY, CDR2 SVGAGI. V lost 7 bases and J lost 5; bases outside the gene matches: 7. CDR3 length: 15 residues. The CDR3: CASNQLAGGRETQYF. CDR3 nucleotide sequence: TGTGCCAGCAACCAACTAGCGGGAGGGAGGGAGACCCAGTACTTC.

The rearrangement links TRBV2 to TRBJ1-5; D not certain. Trimming took off 5 bases at V and 4 bases at J, with 21 bases between the two ends. The germline gives CDR1 SNHLY, CDR2 FYNNEI. This CDR3 has 17 amino acids. CDR3 in DNA: TGTGCCAGCAGTCATACGTTGCGGGGATCCCTTAATCAGCCCCAGCATTTT. Amino acids: CASSHTLRGSLNQPQHF. The variable domain in full, completed from reference TRBV2 and TRBJ1-5, reads EPEVTQTPSHQVTQMGQEVILRCVPISNHLYFYWYRQILGQKVEFLVSFYNNEISEKSEIFDDQFSVERPDGSNFTLKIRSTKLEDSAMYFCASSHTLRGSLNQPQHFGDGTRLSIL.

CDR3 in DNA: TGTGCCAGCAGCAGAACAGGGACGGGAGATACGCAGTATTTT. Amino acids: CASSRTGTGDTQYF. V and J are TRBV5-4 and TRBJ2-3; a weak D match, TRBD1 (6 bases). V shed 4 bases and J shed 5 bases, with 14 bases lying between them. The CDR3 is made up of 14 amino acids. Germline V lookup: CDR1 SGHNT, CDR2 YYREEE (reference sequence).

The rearrangement uses TRBV11-2 and TRBJ1-2; TRBD1 is a possible D gene (6 bases). The ends were cut back, 0 bases at V and 4 bases at J, with 18 bases in the middle. Germline lookup yields CDR1 SGHAT and CDR2 FQNNGV. The CDR3 is made up of 17 amino acids. Here the CDR3 reads CASSLERGGAGTYGYTF. CDR3 bases: TGTGCCAGCAGCTTAGAGAGGGGGGGCGCTGGAACCTATGGCTACACCTTC.

The chain employs TRBV11-2 and TRBJ1-5, with 9 bases identical to TRBD1. The ends lost 6 bases at V and 6 bases at J; junction bases unmatched: 12. Germline V CDR1 and CDR2: SGHAT, FQNNGV. The CDR3 totals 16 residues. The CDR3 loop is CASSPGTGLGGQPQHF. In DNA form, the CDR3 reads TGTGCCAGCAGTCCCGGGACAGGGTTGGGGGGTCAGCCCCAGCATTTT.

This clone was seen once. The CDR3 DNA follows: TGTGCCAGCAGCCCACTAGCGGGGAGACAAGAGACCCAGTACTTC. Protein: CASSPLAGRQETQYF. The V call is TRBV6-1, the J call TRBJ2-5, with TRBD2 matching over 10 bases. Per the germline V gene, CDR1 is MNHNS and CDR2 is SASEGT. The CDR3 covers 15 residues. Losses at the gene ends were 6 bases for V and 2 bases for J; bases not matched to a gene: 6.

The gene calls are TRBV5-1 and TRBJ2-5; no clear D gene. This CDR3 comprises 14 residues. Germline values: CDR1 SGHRS, CDR2 YFSETQ. V was pared by 0 bases and J by 5 bases, with 11 bases between. This CDR3 reads CASSLGLDFETQYF. The CDR3 DNA follows: TGCGCCAGCAGCTTGGGGCTAGACTTTGAGACCCAGTACTTC.